The rows below give T cell receptor beta chains drawn from one sample of a study of T cells in Graves' hyperthyroidism and ophthalmopathy. Each CDR3 protein is one row after TCRdb ran MiXCR on the multiplex PCR reads. This table has some 600,000 distinct CDR3 sequences, about half appearing once. The sample was peripheral blood or thyroid tissue (not recorded which). The receptors were gathered from a woman between 18 and 29 years old with Graves' hyperthyroidism. Each CDR3 is given with its conserved first and last residue. The order of the fields is V gene, D gene, J gene, clone size, CDR3 DNA, CDR3 protein. A D gene is named only where the DNA matches it firmly. The size entry is marked missing in some rows and otherwise reads once, few, many or a size class.

TRBV3-1	.	TRBJ1-2	.	TGTGCCAGCAGCCAAGATAGGTCCAGGGTCGATGGCTACACCTTC	CASSQDRSRVDGYTF
TRBV4-3	.	TRBJ2-1	.	TGCGCCAGCAGCCAGGAGGGACACAAGGAGCAGTTCTTC	CASSQEGHKEQFF
TRBV7-8	.	TRBJ1-2	few	TGTGCCAGCGGGAACGGTGGCTACACCTTC	CASGNGGYTF
TRBV5-1	.	TRBJ2-5	few	TGTGCCAGCAGCTTGGGCGGAGACGAAGAGACCCAGTACTTC	CASSLGGDEETQYF
TRBV19	.	TRBJ2-7	.	TGTGCCAGTAGTATAGATCAGCGGGACATTGGCGAGCAGTACTTC	CASSIDQRDIGEQYF
TRBV24-1	.	TRBJ1-5	.	TGTGCCAGCAGCGACTTGCCTACAGGGTATAGCAATCAGCCCCAGCATTTT	CASSDLPTGYSNQPQHF
TRBV10-3	.	TRBJ1-1	many	TGTGCCATCAGTGACGGGGCAGGAATGAACACTGAAGCTTTCTTT	CAISDGAGMNTEAFF
TRBV10-3	TRBD1	TRBJ1-5	.	TGTGCCATCAGTGAATACCGGGACAGGGGTCTCGGTCAGCCCCAGCATTTT	CAISEYRDRGLGQPQHF
TRBV7-9	TRBD1	TRBJ2-7	.	TGTGCCAGCAGCCCAGGGACAGGGTTCCCCTACGAGCAGTACTTC	CASSPGTGFPYEQYF
TRBV2	TRBD1	TRBJ2-7	.	TGTGCCAGCAGTTACTCGGCAGGGGGCTATCGGGACGAGCAGTACTTC	CASSYSAGGYRDEQYF
TRBV29-1	.	TRBJ2-5	many	TGCAGCGCGTCTCTGTGGGGCCCGCTTCTGTACTTC	CSASLWGPLLYF
TRBV7-9	.	TRBJ2-7	.	TGTGCCAGCAGCCAACCTACGGGAGCAGCCTACGAGCAGTACTTC	CASSQPTGAAYEQYF
TRBV25-1	TRBD1	TRBJ2-5	.	TGTGCCAGCAGTGAATATGGACCGGCAGGGGGCGAAGAGACCCAGTACTTC	CASSEYGPAGGEETQYF
TRBV7-6	TRBD2	TRBJ2-7	few	TGTGCCAGCAGCCCTACCGGACTAGCGGGAGCCTACGAGCAGTACTTC	CASSPTGLAGAYEQYF
TRBV9	.	TRBJ2-7	many	TGTGCCAGCAGCGTAGCTTACAGGGGAGGGGAGCAGTACTTC	CASSVAYRGGEQYF
TRBV20-1	.	TRBJ2-5	many	TGCAGTGCCACTCAAGAGACCCAGTACTTC	CSATQETQYF